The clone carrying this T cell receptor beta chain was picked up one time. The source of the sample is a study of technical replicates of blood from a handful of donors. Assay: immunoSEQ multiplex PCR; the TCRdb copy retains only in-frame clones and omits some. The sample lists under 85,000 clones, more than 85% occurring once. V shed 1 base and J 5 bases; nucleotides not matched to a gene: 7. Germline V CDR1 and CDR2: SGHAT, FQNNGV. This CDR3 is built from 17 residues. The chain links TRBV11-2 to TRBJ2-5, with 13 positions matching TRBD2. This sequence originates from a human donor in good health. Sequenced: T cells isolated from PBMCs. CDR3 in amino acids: CASSLGPGTSGTETQYF. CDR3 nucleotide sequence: TGTGCCAGCAGCTTAGGGCCCGGGACTAGCGGGACGGAGACCCAGTACTTC.